Given below is one T cell receptor beta chain in context. The data are from a study of CD8 T cells in Susac syndrome. CDR1 is LGHDT and CDR2 is YNNKEL in the germline V gene (reference sequence). With 2 bases clipped from V and 3 bases from J, the junction kept 7 bases outside the gene matches. There are 15 residues in the CDR3. A quantity of about 0.5 to 1 ug RNA underwent reverse transcription using random hexamers. TCRdb reprocessed the immunoSEQ multiplex PCR reads via MiXCR and lists one record per CDR3 protein. The sample records approximately 140,000 distinct CDR3 sequences, 85% to 95% being singletons.

J is TRBJ2-7 and V is TRBV3-1; 7 bases are a match to TRBD1. Sequences were obtained from CD4+ T cells from PBMCs. The receptor was isolated from a human donor with multiple sclerosis. DNA of the CDR3: TGTGCCAGCAGCCAATCCAGGACAGGCTACTACGAGCAGTACTTC. Its protein product is CASSQSRTGYYEQYF.